This T cell receptor beta chain was recorded in a study of blood T cell repertoires in COVID-19. Germline assignment: CDR1 LGHDT and CDR2 YNNKEL (reference sequence). CDR3 length: 14 amino acids. Unmatched junction bases numbered 1, after V lost 1 base and J lost 7 bases. In the authors' workflow: Nucleated cell counts were estimated from reference gene primer amplification. Data came from immunoSEQ multiplex PCR; TCRdb stores just in-frame clones and leaves some out. That table gives V, J and clone size, and the DNA gave D and trimming. The repertoire consists of roughly 330,000 clones, with about 89% occurring once and the leading ten covering roughly 6.7%.

Sequencing was carried out using peripheral blood. V gene TRBV3-1 (or the pseudogene TRBV3-2) combines with J gene TRBJ1-6, with 7 bases that match TRBD1. This receptor was identified in a man younger than 30 who had recovered from COVID-19. CDR3 protein: CASSQGDSNSPLHF. Written as DNA, the CDR3 is TGTGCCAGCAGCCAAGGGGACAGCAATTCACCCCTCCACTTT.